This T cell receptor beta chain is drawn from a study of shared clonotypes between healthy human individuals (dated by TCRdb to 2018 to 2020). For the wider study: The cohort comprised a couple of women and a few men aged 18 to 49 years. For each donor, CD4 naive and CD4 memory were each given three plates, CD8 naive was given two plates, and CD8 memory was given one plate. To estimate repertoire size and how much clonotypes are shared between individuals, the study performed deep sequencing of blood TCR repertoires from a few healthy adults. To increase sequencing depth and limit assay-specific biases, different laboratories used diverse techniques to prepare libraries and sequence TCR repertoires. Per donor, leukapheresis produced somewhere between about 0.8 and 9.5 billion PBMCs. Broader findings and caveats from the paper: Sharing across a few donors was observed for about 5% of naive CD4, 3% to 4% of naive CD8, 2% to 2.5% of memory CD4, and around 0.44% of memory CD8 clonotypes. Larger estimated clonotype richness was generally found for naive subsets than for memory subsets. Based on pairwise subsampling, the degree of clonotype sharing among donors was expected to be affected by sequencing depth. The genetic and exposure-history diversity represented was limited by the small number of donors. Sampling was limited to blood, and TCR repertoires in tissue likely differ from TCR repertoires in blood. Incomplete sequencing was indicated by rarefaction of sorted-subset datasets, despite the large sequencing depth. Compared with non-shared clonotypes, clonotypes shared by all four sorted-subset donors had higher generation probabilities.

Turning to this clone: It lacks a known antigen. Base qualities are not recorded, but no much larger clone differs from it by a single base.

Spanning cysteine to phenylalanine, the CDR3 consists of 13 amino acids. Of the read, only the CDR3 DNA is kept; its 39 bases are in frame from base 1. Based on the germline V gene, the CDR1 and CDR2 sequences are SGHDN and FVKESK. V and J are truncated by 1 base and 8 bases respectively, leaving an intervening sequence of 9 bases. TCR CDR3 regions were amplified from genomic DNA by multiplex PCR using the deep immunoSEQ assay. Extracted genomic DNA from each cell subset was distributed evenly across all wells of several immunoSEQ 96-well plates, and each plate was treated as a replicate. Each replicate PCR for sorted subsets received about 200 ng genomic DNA, equal to about 30,000 T cell genomes. Purified libraries were quantified with a Qubit 3.0 fluorometer, sized on a Bioanalyzer 2100, and re-quantified with the KAPA Library Quantification kit. A separate single-read 150-cycle Illumina NextSeq 550 flow cell was used to sequence each immunoSEQ 96-well plate. The authors' pipeline ran thus. Because the immunoSEQ output included only junctional sequences and no quality scores, the filtering could not be the same as the filtering used for full-length reads. To assign V/J genes and CDR3, sequences were annotated against IMGT germline references using PyIR, a Python wrapper for IgBLAST v1.9. Reads with weak V/J assignments (E-value above 1e-6), missing CDR3, stop codons, out-of-frame junctions, or ambiguous translated residues were removed. V3J clonotypes were defined by identical inferred V gene, J gene, and CDR3 amino acid sequence. To compute the percentage overlap between repertoires, the number of shared unique clonotypes was divided by the size of the smaller repertoire. RTK rarefaction, the Chao1 estimator, and Recon v2.1 estimates of unobserved clonotypes were used to assess repertoire richness. For all TCRbeta clonotypes obtained by the gDNA method from a handful of donors, generation probabilities were computed with OLGA. TCRdb's version of the immuneACCESS table is confined to in-frame rearrangements and falls short of the full clone set. An unresolved V gene accounts for under half of the shortfall where checked; the remainder is of unknown origin. That table furnishes V, J and clone size, whereas the DNA furnished D and trimming. This sample holds 2,100,000 or so clones; 90% to 96% were observed only once. Over 0.1% of the sample belongs to the ten largest clones.

The donors were healthy, HIV-negative adults with no recently reported acute infections or vaccinations. Every donor was a Caucasian adult residing in Nashville, Tennessee, USA. CD4+ T cells were enriched through magnetic negative selection, after which naive cells were positively selected on CD45RA and the remaining negative fraction served as the memory subset. After blood collection by leukapheresis, PBMCs were isolated using Ficoll-Histopaque density gradient centrifugation and then cryopreserved in the vapor phase of liquid nitrogen. Purity and quantity of every magnetically sorted T cell population were checked by analytical flow cytometry. Genomic DNA was isolated from each sorted fraction and quantified by UV absorbance on a Nanodrop 2000c.

The clonotype originates from a man younger than 35 in good health. The chain links TRBV14 with TRBJ2-1, with the D gene too uncertain to name. Sequenced material: naive CD4+ T cells sorted from blood. The cell subset or site label, read with the paper, signifies: CD45RA+ positively selected. The CDR3 region has the sequence CASSQGRWDEQFF. The nucleotide sequence is TGTGCCAGCAGCCAAGGGCGGTGGGATGAGCAGTTCTTC.